This TCR beta chain was profiled in a study of tumour-infiltrating T cells in Burkitt lymphoma. As for the study in general: Overall and progression-free survival were predicted by productive clonality.

Measured with immunoSEQ multiplex PCR; TCRdb has only the in-frame clones, and not every one. The sample yields roughly 9,200 clones, approximately 65% seen once. This CDR3 has 11 residues. Per the germline V gene, CDR1 is KGHSH and CDR2 is LQKENI. The V end lost 2 bases, the J end lost 3 bases, and 1 base lay between the germline ends. This chain uses TRBV18 with TRBJ2-5; D is undetermined. Sequencing was done on a sample of tumor tissue. This TCR came from a human donor with diffuse large B-cell lymphoma. In DNA, the CDR3 is TGTGCCAGCTCACCAAAAGAGACCCAGTACTTC. Its protein is CASSPKETQYF.